These 21 T cell receptor beta chains originate from one sample sequenced in a study of shared clonotypes between healthy human individuals. Some clones are missing from TCRdb's copy, which holds only in-frame ones; the method was immunoSEQ multiplex PCR. The sample lists fewer than 600,000 clones, roughly 79% occurring once. The sequencing sample was made of PBMCs. Every receptor here comes from a woman aged 40 to 55 in good health. Some clones in this sample may be carry-over from other donors' samples.

The chain uses TRBV6-1 and TRBJ1-2; 7 bases are shared with TRBD1. Germline trimming cut 10 bases from V and 0 bases from J; bases unmatched to any gene: 5. The CDR3 has 13 residues. The V gene's germline CDR1 is MNHNS and CDR2 SASEGT. The DNA for the CDR3 is TGTGCCACGGGGACAGCGACTAACTATGGCTACACCTTC. The encoded protein is CATGTATNYGYTF.

The J gene is TRBJ2-2, the V gene TRBV10-2, with a possible D match to TRBD2 (6 bases). V was clipped by 7 bases and J by 6 bases, with 18 bases between them. This CDR3 spans 15 amino acids. From germline, CDR1 is WSHSY and CDR2 SAAADI. The CDR3 nucleotides read TGCGCCAGCAACCCGACTAGTTTTAAGGCCGGGGAGCTGTTTTTT. This translates into CASNPTSFKAGELFF.

The genes are TRBV10-3 and TRBJ1-2, with 10 bases fitting TRBD1. CDR1 is ENHRY, CDR2 SYGVKD, per germline. J gave up 2 bases and V 1 base, and 4 bases lay outside the gene matches. The CDR3 runs to 16 residues. The CDR3: CAISEYGTGANYGYTF. The CDR3 DNA sequence: TGTGCCATCAGTGAGTATGGGACAGGGGCCAACTATGGCTACACCTTC.

The chain carries TRBV7-2 and TRBJ2-3, with TRBD2 matching 10 bases. This CDR3 comprises 17 residues. V was pared by 5 bases and J by 4 bases, with 12 bases of the junction left unmatched. Germline V gene sequence: CDR1 SGHTA, CDR2 FQGNSA. This chain's CDR3 is CASSPQTSGLVPDTQYF. The CDR3 coding sequence is TGTGCCAGCAGCCCCCAGACTAGCGGGCTTGTCCCAGATACGCAGTATTTT. Supplemented by reference TRBV7-2 and TRBJ2-3, the full variable domain reads GAGVSQSPSNKVTEKGKDVELRCDPISGHTALYWYRQSLGQGLEFLIYFQGNSAPDKSGLPSDRFSAERTGGSVSTLTIQRTQQEDSAVYLCASSPQTSGLVPDTQYFGPGTRLTVL.

This clone was detected only a few times. The chain couples TRBV15 to TRBJ2-2; 9 nucleotides align to TRBD2. Per germline, CDR1 LNHNV and CDR2 YYDKDF (reference sequence). Unmatched junction bases numbered 6, after V lost 3 bases and J lost 4 bases. CDR3 length equals 16 residues. The CDR3 region is CATSSYSGRGTGELFF. DNA for the CDR3: TGTGCCACCAGCAGTTATAGCGGGAGAGGCACCGGGGAGCTGTTTTTT.

The chain has TRBV6-5 and TRBJ2-1; 7 bases match TRBD1. Germline V gives CDR1 MNHEY, CDR2 SVGAGI. V shed 4 bases and J 1 base; nucleotides not matched to a gene: 7. The CDR3 runs to 16 residues. The CDR3, as DNA: TGTGCCAGCAGTTCCAGGGGGTTAGGTTCCTACAATGAGCAGTTCTTC. This codes for CASSSRGLGSYNEQFF.

CDR3 loop: CASSLARGPGNTDTQYF. The CDR3 nucleotides are TGTGCCAGCAGTTTAGCACGGGGACCCGGGAACACAGATACGCAGTATTTT. This chain connects TRBV28 to TRBJ2-3; D could derive from TRBD1 or TRBD2 (5 bases each). Trimming took 2 bases from V and 2 from J, leaving 17 bases between them. CDR1 and CDR2 (germline): MDHEN, SYDVKM. The CDR3 is 17 amino acids.

This clone was counted a single time. CDR3 sequence: CASSPGVVAGEQFF. The CDR3 region has the DNA TGTGCCAGCAGTCCGGGGGTGGTGGCGGGTGAGCAGTTCTTC. This chain links TRBV11-2 with TRBJ2-1; TRBD2 might be the D (6 bases). Germline CDR1 and CDR2: SGHAT and FQNNGV. CDR3 length: 14 residues. V dropped 6 bases and J dropped 9 bases, with 18 bases sitting between them.

The sample holds a few counts of this clone. This rearrangement joins TRBV6-6 to TRBJ2-7, with TRBD2 matching over 9 bases. The CDR3 runs to 14 residues. The germline CDR1 and CDR2 sequences are MNHNY and SVGAGI (reference sequence). Germline trimming cut 6 bases from V and 2 bases from J; bases unmatched to any gene: 5. CDR3 sequence: CASSPRLAAYEQYF. Written as DNA, the CDR3 is TGTGCCAGCAGCCCACGACTAGCGGCCTACGAGCAGTACTTC.

The genes are TRBV30 and TRBJ2-2; perhaps TRBD1 as D (5 bases). With 0 bases removed from V and 4 bases from J, the gap between germline ends came to 9 bases. Germline lookup yields CDR1 GTSNPN and CDR2 SVGIG (reference sequence). The length of the CDR3 is 14 residues. CDR3 residues: CAWSVHGATGELFF. CDR3 coding DNA: TGTGCCTGGAGTGTACATGGGGCCACCGGGGAGCTGTTTTTT.

This rearrangement joins TRBV5-4 to TRBJ2-7, with D tentatively TRBD2 (6 bases). Germline CDR1 SGHNT, CDR2 YYREEE (reference sequence). Between the trimmed V and J ends, which lost 1 base and 9 bases, there was a span of 14 bases. The CDR3 totals 13 residues. The CDR3 protein is CASSLYQGGAQYF. CDR3 nucleotides: TGTGCCAGCAGCTTGTACCAGGGAGGCGCGCAGTACTTC.

This rearrangement joins TRBV19 to TRBJ2-2; 8 bases are a match to TRBD1. Germline CDR1 is LNHDA and CDR2 is SQIVND (reference sequence). J was trimmed by 1 base and V by 7 bases; bases with no gene match: 5. The CDR3 runs 15 residues. The CDR3 DNA reads as TGTGCCAGTATCCCGGGACAGGTGAACACCGGGGAGCTGTTTTTT. Amino acid sequence: CASIPGQVNTGELFF. The variable domain in full, completed from reference TRBV19 and TRBJ2-2, reads DGGITQSPKYLFRKEGQNVTLSCEQNLNHDAMYWYRQDPGQGLRLIYYSQIVNDFQKGDIAEGYSVSREKKESFPLTVTSAQKNPTAFYLCASIPGQVNTGELFFGEGSRLTVL.

This clone was recorded only once. The chain joins TRBV7-9 to TRBJ2-5, with a possible D match to TRBD1 (5 bases). Trimming left V 5 bases short and J 0 bases short, with 16 bases between. CDR1 and CDR2 from the germline V gene are SEHNR and FQNEAQ (reference sequence). CDR3 length: 16 amino acids. Here the CDR3 DNA reads TGTGCCAGCAGCCTGGGGTGGCCAGGGTACCAAGAGACCCAGTACTTC. It encodes CASSLGWPGYQETQYF.

The chain has TRBV7-9 and TRBJ1-1, with 10 positions matching TRBD1. Trimming removed 5 bases from V and 6 bases from J; junction bases left unmatched: 6. The CDR3 runs to 14 residues. The germline V gene has CDR1 SEHNR and CDR2 FQNEAQ (reference sequence). DNA for the CDR3: TGTGCCAGCAGCCCCGGACAGGGGGTCCCTGAAGCTTTCTTT. Protein product: CASSPGQGVPEAFF.

Details on this clone: A read error likely explains this, since a far larger clone differs by one base. Other DNA sequences from this sample encode an identical CDR3 as well. The chain is built from TRBV27 and TRBJ2-3; D is possibly TRBD1 (5 bases). The CDR3 contains 15 residues. The germline CDR1 and CDR2 sequences are MNHEY and SMNVEV (reference sequence). V was shortened by 5 bases and J by 6 bases, with 18 bases between the two germline ends. CDR3 residues: CASSLTKQARDTQYF. In DNA, the CDR3 is TGTGCCAGCAGTCTAACCAAACAGGCCAGGGATACGCAGTATTTT.

This chain connects TRBV28 to TRBJ2-7; 9 bases align to TRBD1. From germline, CDR1 is MDHEN and CDR2 SYDVKM. There are 17 residues in the CDR3. J gave up 5 bases and V 7 bases, and 18 bases lay outside the gene matches. CDR3 amino acids: CASIPGTGSSTTNEQYF. The CDR3 DNA follows: TGTGCCAGCATTCCCGGGACAGGGAGTTCTACTACTAACGAGCAGTACTTC.

On this clone itself: Different DNA sequences within this sample yield the same CDR3. The V and J genes are TRBV28 and TRBJ2-7, with TRBD1 identical over 7 bases. Trimming cost V 4 bases and J 7 bases; bases outside gene matches: 10. Germline values: CDR1 MDHEN, CDR2 SYDVKM. The CDR3 totals 14 residues. This CDR3 is CASSSSDRTYEQYF. The CDR3 DNA sequence: TGTGCCAGCAGTTCCTCGGACAGGACGTATGAGCAGTACTTC.

This sequence joins TRBV7-9 and TRBJ2-1; 7 bases agree with TRBD2. CDR3 length: 14 residues. Looked up from germline, CDR1 is SEHNR and CDR2 is FQNEAQ (reference sequence). The trim removed 1 base at V and 7 bases at J, leaving 4 bases unmatched. CDR3 DNA sequence: TGTGCCAGCAGCTTAGTGGGGGGGAAGAATGAGCAGTTCTTC. Its translation: CASSLVGGKNEQFF.

The chain employs TRBV27 and TRBJ1-4; D is perhaps TRBD1 (5 bases). CDR3 length: 15 residues. The germline V gene encodes CDR1 MNHEY and CDR2 SMNVEV (reference sequence). Trimming pared 0 bases from V and 7 bases from J, leaving 12 bases between. CDR3 amino acids: CASSLSGTRGEKLFF. CDR3 nucleotide sequence: TGTGCCAGCAGTTTATCGGGGACGCGAGGTGAAAAACTGTTTTTT.

The chain carries TRBV5-1 and TRBJ2-3; 9 bases map to TRBD2. The CDR3 covers 18 residues. Losses at the gene ends were 4 bases for V and 0 bases for J; bases not matched to a gene: 12. Germline V gene sequence: CDR1 SGHRS, CDR2 YFSETQ. The DNA for the CDR3 is TGCGCCAGCAGCCTCACCCCGACTAGCGGAACTAGCACAGATACGCAGTATTTT. Amino acid sequence: CASSLTPTSGTSTDTQYF.

This sequence joins TRBV1 and TRBJ1-2; TRBD1, the D gene given by the table, was not confirmed from the DNA. TRBV1 is designated a pseudogene. The CDR3 contains 17 residues. CDR3 sequence: CTSSQDWTGSSLCGYTF. The CDR3 coding sequence is TGCACCAGCAGCCAAGATTGGACAGGGAGTTCCCTCTGTGGCTACACCTTC.